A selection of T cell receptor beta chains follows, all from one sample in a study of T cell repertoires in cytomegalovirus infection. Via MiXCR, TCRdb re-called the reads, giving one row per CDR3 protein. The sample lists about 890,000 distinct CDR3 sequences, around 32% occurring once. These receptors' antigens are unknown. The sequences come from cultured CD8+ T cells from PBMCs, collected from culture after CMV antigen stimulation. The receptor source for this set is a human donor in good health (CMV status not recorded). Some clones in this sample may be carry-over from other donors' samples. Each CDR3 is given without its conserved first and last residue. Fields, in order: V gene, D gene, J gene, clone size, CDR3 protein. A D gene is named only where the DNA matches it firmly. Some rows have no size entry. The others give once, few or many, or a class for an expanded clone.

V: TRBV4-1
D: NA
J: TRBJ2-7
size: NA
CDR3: ASSQDRTGPYEQY

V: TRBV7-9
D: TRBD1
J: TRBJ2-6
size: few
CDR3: AAKGPRDRELSGANVLT

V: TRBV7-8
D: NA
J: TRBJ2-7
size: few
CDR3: ASSLGVQYPYEQY

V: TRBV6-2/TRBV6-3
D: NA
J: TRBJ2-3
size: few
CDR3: ASSQWTLLTDTQY

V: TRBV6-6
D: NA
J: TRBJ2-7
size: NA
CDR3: ASSTYDEQY

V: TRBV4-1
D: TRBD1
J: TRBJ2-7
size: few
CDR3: ASSQEGTGAYEQY

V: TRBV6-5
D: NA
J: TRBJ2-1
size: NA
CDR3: ASSAQFSRGVYNEQF

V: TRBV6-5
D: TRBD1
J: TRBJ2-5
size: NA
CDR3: ASSYPGTGGVETQY

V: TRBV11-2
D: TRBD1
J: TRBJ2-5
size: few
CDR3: ASSLGDRVQETQY

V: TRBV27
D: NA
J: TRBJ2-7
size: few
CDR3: ASSLNLGPSYEQY

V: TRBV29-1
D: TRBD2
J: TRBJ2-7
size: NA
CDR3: SVVGVGLAYEQY

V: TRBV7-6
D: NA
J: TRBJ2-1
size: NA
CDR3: ASGRADEQF

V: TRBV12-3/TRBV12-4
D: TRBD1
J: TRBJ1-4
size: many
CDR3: ASSRDRGFPNEKLF

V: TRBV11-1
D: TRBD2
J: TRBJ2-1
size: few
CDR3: ASSSWTSGGENEQF

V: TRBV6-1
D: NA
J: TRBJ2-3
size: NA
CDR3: AGSPFGTRTDTQY

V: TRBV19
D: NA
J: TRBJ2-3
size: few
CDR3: ASTPSSIWRDTDTQY

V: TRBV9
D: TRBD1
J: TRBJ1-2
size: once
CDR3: ASSGDRVR

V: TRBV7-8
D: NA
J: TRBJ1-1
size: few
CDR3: ASRRAGTEAF

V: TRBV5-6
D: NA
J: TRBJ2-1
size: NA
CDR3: ASSLEPGTYNEQF

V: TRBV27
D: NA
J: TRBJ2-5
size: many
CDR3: ASSLLGDGETQY

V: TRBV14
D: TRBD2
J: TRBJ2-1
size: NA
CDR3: ASSHAPGLAYNEQF

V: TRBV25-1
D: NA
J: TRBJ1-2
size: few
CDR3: ASSDRDKYRLNGYT

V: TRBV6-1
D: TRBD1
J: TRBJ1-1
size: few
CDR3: ASSETGGRTEAF

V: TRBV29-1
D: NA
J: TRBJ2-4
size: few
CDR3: SVEDRGEENIQY

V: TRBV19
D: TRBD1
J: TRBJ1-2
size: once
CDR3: ASSLGQGRWNGYT